This T cell receptor beta chain was retrieved from a study of shared clonotypes between healthy human individuals. Concerning this clone itself: Its specificity is not known.

Produced via immunoSEQ multiplex PCR; TCRdb's table is partial and in-frame only. Of hundreds of thousands of clones detected, about 80% appear once; the ten largest clones hold about 11%. V was cut by 4 bases and J by 9 bases, with 23 bases left in between. Germline V lookup: CDR1 SGHRS, CDR2 YFSETQ. This CDR3 spans 16 amino acids. Study-level findings and limits: Clonotype sharing levels among donors were expected to vary with sequencing depth. The represented genetic and exposure-history diversity was limited by the small number of donors.

The sequenced material came from PBMCs. This receptor was identified in a woman aged 35 to 49 in good health. Some clones in this sample may be carry-over from other donors' samples. V gene TRBV5-1 combines with J gene TRBJ2-1; D gene unclear. The CDR3, as DNA: TGCGCCAGCAGCCTCCTCCCTGCCTCGGAAGGTGGTGAGCAGTTCTTC. It translates to CASSLLPASEGGEQFF.